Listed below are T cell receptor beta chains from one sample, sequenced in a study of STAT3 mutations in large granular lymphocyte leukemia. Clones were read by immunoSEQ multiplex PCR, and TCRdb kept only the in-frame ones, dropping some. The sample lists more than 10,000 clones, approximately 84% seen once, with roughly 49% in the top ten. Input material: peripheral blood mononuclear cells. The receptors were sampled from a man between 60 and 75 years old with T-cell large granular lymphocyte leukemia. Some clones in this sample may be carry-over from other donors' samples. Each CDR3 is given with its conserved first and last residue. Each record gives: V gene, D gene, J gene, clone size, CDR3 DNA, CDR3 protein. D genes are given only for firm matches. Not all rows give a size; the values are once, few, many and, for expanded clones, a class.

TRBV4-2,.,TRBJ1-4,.,TGTGCCAGCAGCCAAGGGGCCGATGAAAAACTGTTTTTT,CASSQGADEKLFF
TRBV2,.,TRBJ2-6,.,TGTGCCAGCAAGCTGAGTCTCGGCTCTGGGGCCAACGTCCTGACTTTC,CASKLSLGSGANVLTF
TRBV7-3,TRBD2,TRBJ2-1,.,TGTGCCAGCAGCTTGCTAGCGGAGGCCAATGAGCAGTTCTTC,CASSLLAEANEQFF
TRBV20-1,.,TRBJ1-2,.,TGCAGTGCTAATGGCTACACCTTC,CSANGYTF
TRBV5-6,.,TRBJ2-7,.,TGTGCCAGCAGCTTGGACAGGGTCGAGCAGTACTTC,CASSLDRVEQYF
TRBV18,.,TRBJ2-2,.,TGTGCCAGCTCACCAATCGAAGTCGGGGAGCTGTTTTTT,CASSPIEVGELFF
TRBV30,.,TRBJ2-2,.,TGTGCCTGGAGTACACTCACCGGGGAGCTGTTTTTT,CAWSTLTGELFF
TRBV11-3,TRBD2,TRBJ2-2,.,TGTGCCAGCAGCTTGGGACTAGCAGGCACCGGGGAGCTGTTTTTT,CASSLGLAGTGELFF
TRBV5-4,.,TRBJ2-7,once,TGTGCCAGCAGCAGTGACGGGTCCCTGGCCTACGAGCAGTACTTC,CASSSDGSLAYEQYF
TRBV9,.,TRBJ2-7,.,TGTGCCAGCAGCGTAGGGTTCAGCTCCTACGAGCAGTACTTC,CASSVGFSSYEQYF
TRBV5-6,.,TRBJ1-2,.,TGTGCCAGCAGCTTGGGGGGACAACCCGCTAACTATGGCTACACCTTC,CASSLGGQPANYGYTF
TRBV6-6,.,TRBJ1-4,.,TGTGCCAGCAGCCCTTCTGGTAATGAAAAACTGTTTTTT,CASSPSGNEKLFF
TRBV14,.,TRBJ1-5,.,TGTGCCAGCAGCCATGGGGGTGTCAGCAATCAGCCCCAGCATTTT,CASSHGGVSNQPQHF
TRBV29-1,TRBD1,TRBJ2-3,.,TGCAGCGTCTGGGACAGGGTGGTCGGGTCAGATACGCAGTATTTT,CSVWDRVVGSDTQYF
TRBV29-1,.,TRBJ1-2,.,TGCAGCGTTGATAGGGGGGGACCGGACTCGCCATCGGGTGGAGGAGGCTACACCTTC,CSVDRGGPDSPSGGGGYTF
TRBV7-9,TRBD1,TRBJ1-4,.,TGTGCCAGCAGCCGACCTGGGACAGGGGACGAAAAACTGTTTTTT,CASSRPGTGDEKLFF
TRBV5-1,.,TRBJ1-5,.,TGCGCCAGCAGCCTCGGGGGGGGTGGAGGTCATCAGCCCCAGCATTTT,CASSLGGGGGHQPQHF
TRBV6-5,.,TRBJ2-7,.,TGTGCCAGCAGCGAACGAGGCTACGAGCAGTACTTC,CASSERGYEQYF
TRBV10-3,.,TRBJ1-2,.,TGTGCCATCAGTGAGTCGAGGCAGGGCCCTAACTATGGCTACACCTTC,CAISESRQGPNYGYTF
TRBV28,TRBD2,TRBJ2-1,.,TGTGCCAGCAGTTCCCCCCGGACTAGCGGGAGGCCGGGGAATGAGCAGTTCTTC,CASSSPRTSGRPGNEQFF
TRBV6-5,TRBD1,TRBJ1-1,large,TGTGCCAGCCGAGCCTACAGGGGGACTGAAGCTTTCTTT,CASRAYRGTEAFF
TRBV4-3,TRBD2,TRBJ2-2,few,TGCGCCAGCAGCCGGAGGACTAGCATGACGACCGGGGAGCTGTTTTTT,CASSRRTSMTTGELFF
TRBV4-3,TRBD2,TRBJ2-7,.,TGCGCCAGCAGCCCGGGGGGGAACTCCTACGAGCAGTACTTC,CASSPGGNSYEQYF
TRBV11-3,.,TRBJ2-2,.,TGTGCCAGCAGCGACAGGGACTACACCGGGGAGCTGTTTTTT,CASSDRDYTGELFF
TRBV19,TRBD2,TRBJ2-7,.,TGTGCCAGTAAACCCACGGGACTAGCGGGAGGGCCTCACTACGAGCAGTACTTC,CASKPTGLAGGPHYEQYF
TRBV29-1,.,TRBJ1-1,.,TGCAGCGTTGAAGAGGGACATGCCACTGAAGCTTTCTTT,CSVEEGHATEAFF
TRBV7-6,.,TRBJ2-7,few,TGTGCCAGCAGCCCCGGTAGGAGCGGGTCCTACGAGCAGTACTTC,CASSPGRSGSYEQYF
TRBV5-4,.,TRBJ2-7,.,TGTGCCAGCAGCCCCCCATCGGGATCCTCCTACGAGCAGTACTTC,CASSPPSGSSYEQYF
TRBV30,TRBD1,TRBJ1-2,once,TGTGCCTGGATGCGGGACAGGGCTCTCGCCCATGGCTACACCTTC,CAWMRDRALAHGYTF
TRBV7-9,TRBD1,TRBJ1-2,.,TGTGCCAGCACCCCCGTATGGACCGGGACAGGGGATTATGGCTACACCTTC,CASTPVWTGTGDYGYTF
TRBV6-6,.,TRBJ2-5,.,TGTGCCAGCACCTTCGCGGGACGGCAAGAGACCCAGTACTTC,CASTFAGRQETQYF
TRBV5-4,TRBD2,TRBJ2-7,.,TGTGCCAGCAGCGGGGGACTAGCGGGAGTCACCTACGAGCAGTACTTC,CASSGGLAGVTYEQYF
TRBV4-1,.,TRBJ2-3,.,TGCGCCAGCAGCCAAGACCCGACTAGTTCTAGCACAGATACGCAGTATTTT,CASSQDPTSSSTDTQYF
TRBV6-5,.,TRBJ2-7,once,TGTGCCAGCAGTTATAGGCTAGCTCGAGCCTACGAGCAGTACTTC,CASSYRLARAYEQYF
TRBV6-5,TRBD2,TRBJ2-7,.,TGTGCCAGCAGTTACCAACTAGCGGGAGTACGCTACGAGCAGTACTTC,CASSYQLAGVRYEQYF
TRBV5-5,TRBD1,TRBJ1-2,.,TGTGCCAGCAGCACCCCGTCAGGGGGCAGCTATGGCTACACCTTC,CASSTPSGGSYGYTF
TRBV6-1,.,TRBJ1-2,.,TGTGCCAGCAGTGCTCCCGGGCTTAACTATGGCTACACCTTC,CASSAPGLNYGYTF
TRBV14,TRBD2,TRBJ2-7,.,TGTGCCAGCAGCCAAGTATCATTTACCGGGACTAGCGGGAGGGAGTTCTACGAGCAGTACTTC,CASSQVSFTGTSGREFYEQYF
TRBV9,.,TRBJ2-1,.,TGTGCCAGCAGCGTAGTGGGGGAAAGCTCCTACAATGAGCAGTTCTTC,CASSVVGESSYNEQFF
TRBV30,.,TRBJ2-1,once,TGTGCCTGGACCCCATTTGTACGCGGGCCCTACAATGAGCAGTTCTTC,CAWTPFVRGPYNEQFF
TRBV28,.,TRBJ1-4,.,TGTGCCAGCACCCTGGGGGTGGAACTGTTTTTT,CASTLGVELFF
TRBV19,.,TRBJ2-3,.,TGTGCCAGTAGTCCGGCCCCACAGGGCACAGATACGCAGTATTTT,CASSPAPQGTDTQYF
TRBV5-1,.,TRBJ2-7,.,TGCGCCAGCAGCTTGGGCCCCGTGGGGGTACTTGAGGAGCAGTACTTC,CASSLGPVGVLEEQYF
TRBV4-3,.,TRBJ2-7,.,TGCGCCAGCAGCCAAGGTGAGGGGACCTACGAGCAGTACTTC,CASSQGEGTYEQYF
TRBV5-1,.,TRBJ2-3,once,TGCGCCAGCAGCCCCATAGGTTCCGGAGATACGCAGTATTTT,CASSPIGSGDTQYF
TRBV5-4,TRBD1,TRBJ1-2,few,TGTGCCAGCAGCTTGGCGGGACAGGGTGTAGATGGCTACACCTTC,CASSLAGQGVDGYTF
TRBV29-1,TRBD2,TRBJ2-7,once,TGCAGCGTTGAAGATCTAGCGGGAGGGCCGGGGGAGCAGTACTTC,CSVEDLAGGPGEQYF
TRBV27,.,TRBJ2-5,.,TGTGCCAGCAGTTCCCTGGGGAGCGGGTGGGAGACCCAGTACTTC,CASSSLGSGWETQYF
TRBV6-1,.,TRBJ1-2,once,TGTGCCAGCAGTCTTCTCCCTAACTATGGCTACACCTTC,CASSLLPNYGYTF
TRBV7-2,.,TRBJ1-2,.,TGTGCCAGCAGCCCGACAGGTAGCTACACCTTC,CASSPTGSYTF
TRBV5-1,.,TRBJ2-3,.,TGCGCCAGCAGCTTGCGGGGGATGGGGACAGATACGCAGTATTTT,CASSLRGMGTDTQYF
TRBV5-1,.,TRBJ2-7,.,TGCGCCAGCAGCCCGGAGGGTTACGAGCAGTACTTC,CASSPEGYEQYF
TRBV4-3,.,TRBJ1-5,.,TGCGCCAGCAGCCAACAAGTGGGCAGGTCGGGCAATCAGCCCCAGCATTTT,CASSQQVGRSGNQPQHF
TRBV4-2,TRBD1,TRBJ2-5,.,TGTGCCAGCAGCCAGGGACAGGAAGAAGAGACCCAGTACTTC,CASSQGQEEETQYF
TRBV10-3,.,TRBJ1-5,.,TGTGCCATCAGTGGGACGGAGGGCAATCAGCCCCAGCATTTT,CAISGTEGNQPQHF
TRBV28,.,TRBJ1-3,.,TGTGCCAGCAGTTTTCGTGGAAACACCATATATTTT,CASSFRGNTIYF
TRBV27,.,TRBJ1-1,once,TGTGCCAGCAGTCCAATTCCGGGCCGACTAGAAATGAACACTGAAGCTTTCTTT,CASSPIPGRLEMNTEAFF
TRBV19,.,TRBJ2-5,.,TGTGCCAGTAGTAAGGTAGCCACGCAAGAGACCCAGTACTTC,CASSKVATQETQYF